A selection of T cell receptor beta chains follows, all from one sample in a study of T cell clones after liver transplantation. Repertoires were generated with immunoSEQ multiplex PCR, while TCRdb's copy carries only in-frame clones and drops some. The repertoire holds around 110,000 clones, with about nine tenths as singletons. The starting material was CD4+ T cells from blood, obtained 12 months after liver transplant. Source of these receptors: a human patient who received a liver transplant. Some T cells may arise from the graft donor. CDR3s include the opening cysteine and the closing phenylalanine or tryptophan. A D gene is named only where the DNA matches it firmly. Size is omitted from some rows. Given values are once, few, many or a class for expanded clones.

>TRBV7-2|TRBD2|TRBJ2-2|NA|12
TGTGCCGTGGGACTACTCACCGGGGAGCTGTTTTTT
CAVGLLTGELFF
>TRBV6-6|TRBD1|TRBJ1-5|NA|15
TGTGCCAGCAGCCTCCGGGCAGGGGGCAGTCAGCCCCAGCATTTT
CASSLRAGGSQPQHF
>TRBV21-1|NA|TRBJ2-4|NA|15
TGTGCCAGCAGCAAACCCGGCAGGGCGGAAAACATTCAGTACTTC
CASSKPGRAENIQYF
>TRBV5-6|NA|TRBJ1-2|NA|13
TGTGCCAGCAGCTTGACCCGCGGCTATGGCTACACCTTC
CASSLTRGYGYTF
>TRBV18|TRBD1|TRBJ2-4|NA|15
TGTGCCAGCTCACCACCAACAGGGGGGTCGGACATTCAGTACTTC
CASSPPTGGSDIQYF
>TRBV25-1|NA|TRBJ2-1|NA|13
TGTGCCAGCAGCCTCATCGACAGTAATGAGCAGTTCTTC
CASSLIDSNEQFF
>TRBV6-1|NA|TRBJ1-5|NA|14
TGTGCCAGCAGGGAGGGGGGGATGGATCAGCCCCAGCATTTT
CASREGGMDQPQHF
>TRBV30|NA|TRBJ2-7|NA|13
TGTGCCTGGAGCACAGGGATTATGAGAGAGCAGTACTTC
CAWSTGIMREQYF
>TRBV30|NA|TRBJ2-3|once|18
TGTGCCTGGAGTGATAGGGGGTCCGTAAGGAGGGATAGAGATACGCAGTATTTT
CAWSDRGSVRRDRDTQYF
>TRBV7-6|NA|TRBJ2-7|NA|13
TGTGCCAGCAGCTTAGGCTCAGGATCTGTGCAGTACTTC
CASSLGSGSVQYF
>TRBV7-8|TRBD1|TRBJ1-2|NA|16
TGTGCCAGCAGCTTAACACCCGACAGGGTGCAATATGGCTACACCTTC
CASSLTPDRVQYGYTF
>TRBV19|NA|TRBJ2-2|few|16
TGTGCCAGTAGTATCCAGAGCAGGGGTGACACCGGGGAGCTGTTTTTT
CASSIQSRGDTGELFF
>TRBV19|NA|TRBJ1-1|NA|13
TGTGCCAGTAGTACACAGCAGGGCGCTGAAGCTTTCTTT
CASSTQQGAEAFF
>TRBV2|NA|TRBJ1-5|NA|14
TGTGCCAGCAGTGGGACGGGATATCGGCAGCCCCAGCATTTT
CASSGTGYRQPQHF
>TRBV12-5|TRBD2|TRBJ2-5|NA|15
TGTGCTAGTGGTTCGGGACTAGCGGGAAGCGAGACCCAGTACTTC
CASGSGLAGSETQYF
>TRBV11-3|NA|TRBJ2-5|NA|11
TGTGCCAGCAGCTTGGAGGAGACCCAGTACTTC
CASSLEETQYF
>TRBV5-4|NA|TRBJ2-5|NA|14
TGTGCCAGCAGCTTGTTCGGGGGCAGGGAGACCCAGTACTTC
CASSLFGGRETQYF
>TRBV10-3|NA|TRBJ1-1|NA|13
TGTGCCATCAGTGGAACAGGGTTGGCTGAAGCTTTCTTT
CAISGTGLAEAFF
>TRBV19|NA|TRBJ1-5|NA|15
TGTGCCAGTAGTATAAATGGGCAGGGGCGTCAGCCCCAGCATTTT
CASSINGQGRQPQHF
>TRBV28|NA|TRBJ2-1|NA|12
TGTGCCAGCAGTTTATGGCGCAATGAGCAGTTCTTC
CASSLWRNEQFF
>TRBV11-2|NA|TRBJ2-3|NA|14
TGTGCCAGCAGCTCGAATAGGGTTACAGATACGCAGTATTTT
CASSSNRVTDTQYF
>TRBV28|NA|TRBJ2-2|NA|16
TGTGCCAGCAGTTTAACAGTCCCGTCGGGCACCGGGGAGCTGTTTTTT
CASSLTVPSGTGELFF
>TRBV10-2|TRBD2|TRBJ2-2|NA|15
TGCGCCAGCAGTGTTATGCTAGCGGGAACTGGGGAGCTGTTTTTT
CASSVMLAGTGELFF
>TRBV7-8|NA|TRBJ2-5|NA|14
TGTGCCAGCAGCTCAGGGACTGCTAAAGAGACCCAGTACTTC
CASSSGTAKETQYF
>TRBV18|NA|TRBJ1-1|NA|15
TGTGCCAGCTCACCTCAGGGGTTACGAGACACTGAAGCTTTCTTT
CASSPQGLRDTEAFF
>TRBV19|TRBD2|TRBJ2-3|NA|17
TGTGCCAGTAGTAAATTGACTAGCGGGAGTGTTGAAGATACGCAGTATTTT
CASSKLTSGSVEDTQYF
>TRBV5-4|NA|TRBJ1-1|NA|15
TGTGCCAGCAGCATTCAGGGCCGTGGGGCGGCTGAAGCTTTCTTT
CASSIQGRGAAEAFF
>TRBV6-6|NA|TRBJ2-7|NA|16
TGTGCCAGCAGCCAAAACCGGGACTTACTCTCCTACGAGCAGTACTTC
CASSQNRDLLSYEQYF
>TRBV7-9|NA|TRBJ2-5|NA|14
TGTGCCAGCAGCTTAGTCCCGACGATAGAGACCCAGTACTTC
CASSLVPTIETQYF
>TRBV2|NA|TRBJ1-5|NA|14
TGTGCCAGCAGTGAATTCGGCGGAGATCAGCCCCAGCATTTT
CASSEFGGDQPQHF